This entry lists 2 T cell receptor beta chains sequenced from one sample in a study of T cells and copy number aberrations in small-cell lung cancer (dated by TCRdb to 2020 to 2023). Library prep was done by the immunoSEQ multiplex PCR assay. The immuneACCESS repertoire file appears here via TCRdb, limited to in-frame rearrangements. These files lack a portion of the clones; in checked studies, under half of the deficit traces to unresolved V genes, and the cause of the others is not known. Across this sample there are 2,900 or so clones, with approximately 90% seen only once. Roughly 4.5% of the sample is in the top ten clones. Sequencing input: normal tissue next to the tumor. These receptors originate from a man in his forties or fifties with small cell lung cancer.

The chain joins TRBV7-9 to TRBJ1-2; perhaps TRBD1 as D (5 bases). This CDR3 has 13 amino acids. Germline CDR1 reads SEHNR; CDR2 reads FQNEAQ (reference sequence). V was pared by 3 bases and J by 2 bases, with 7 bases between. CDR3 loop: CASSFGGNYGYTF. CDR3 DNA sequence: TGTGCCAGCAGCTTTGGGGGGAACTATGGCTACACCTTC.

V is TRBV7-6 and J is TRBJ1-1; D is uncertain. The germline V gene has CDR1 SGHVS and CDR2 FNYEAQ. The CDR3 covers 13 residues. Trimming left V 2 bases short and J 4 bases short, with 8 bases between. In nucleotides, the CDR3 is TGTGCCAGCAGCTTAAACACACTCACTGAAGCTTTCTTT. Its translation is CASSLNTLTEAFF.